This T cell receptor beta chain was recovered during a study of tumor-infiltrating lymphocytes in primary liver carcinoma (dated by TCRdb to about 2017). Looking at the study overall: Of the five patients (three men and two women, aged 30 to 69 years), four had hepatocellular carcinoma and one had combined HCC and intrahepatic cholangiocarcinoma. Technical replicate repertoires showed high reproducibility, with mean shared-clone rates roughly 0.89 and correlation coefficients above 0.95. Each sample produced about 3.5 to 7.13 million productive TCRbeta reads, and read depth showed no significant difference between tissue types. A total of some 35 specimens from 5 patients went through TCRbeta repertoire sequencing, namely 25 tumor regions, 5 adjacent noncancerous liver tissues and 5 peripheral blood samples. The five patients had tumors staged T1-T3 N0M0, with maximum diameters ranging from about 4 to 11 cm. The study combined TCRbeta repertoire sequencing, expression microarrays and whole-exome sequencing across five regions of each liver tumor, with adjacent normal tissue and blood. Broad study findings and their caveats: Because only the TCR beta chain was sequenced and unpaired alpha chains were not captured, true repertoire diversity is likely underestimated. The top 250 clones made up a significantly larger repertoire fraction in tumors than in blood (p = 0.039). Consistent with antigen-driven expansion, pairs of tumor regions showed higher repertoire overlap (mean around 36%) than either tumor-adjacent pairs (around 17%) or tumor-blood pairs (about 15%). Only a few patients were included in the study, and the authors note that the findings should be validated in a larger study. Comparison of CD4+ and CD8+ T cell repertoires was precluded by the use of bulk unsorted samples.

This clonotype was observed a few times. Its antigen is unknown. Base quality data are lacking; no much larger clone is found one base away. Total RNA and DNA were co-extracted from roughly 18-30 mg of bulk tissue with the AllPrep DNA/RNA mini kit, without cell sorting. Roughly five patients with histopathologically diagnosed primary liver carcinoma underwent surgical resection in China between late 2015 and March 2016. Patients had chronic HBV infection and were treatment-naive at sampling. Pieces of fresh tumor and adjacent tissue were cut in half, with one half kept in RNAlater at -80 degrees C and the other half sent for histology. The CDR3, from cysteine to phenylalanine, totals 15 residues. Just CDR3 DNA is preserved here, 45 bases in frame from base 1. V was cut back by 6 bases and J by 3 bases, leaving a gap of 17 bases between them. Starting from about 500 ng total RNA, TCRbeta-specific cDNA was produced by reverse transcription with a constant-region primer and ProtoScript II reverse transcriptase. The TCRbeta libraries were prepared through three rounds of nested multiplex PCR following a slightly modified ARM-PCR procedure. Multiplex TRBV1-TRBV30 forward primers and a Cbeta reverse primer were used in the first two PCR rounds, each of which was run for around 10 cycles. Sample barcodes and Illumina adapters were added in a final 25-cycle PCR using Deep VentR polymerase. Amplicons of 200-500 bp were gel-purified with a QIAquick gel extraction kit before sequencing. The TCRbeta amplicons were sequenced with 250-bp paired-end reads on an Illumina HiSeq 2500. The study's own analysis went as follows. Trimmomatic v0.33 was used to quality-trim the reads, and FLASH v1.2.11 was used to merge paired reads so that full CDR3 sequences could be recovered. MiGEC v1.2.1b assigned V, D and J germline segments to the rearranged TCRbeta sequences. VDJtools v1.0.0 computed clonotype statistics and Shannon-Wiener diversity indices. To reduce sampling bias, subsequent analyses other than the diversity analysis used only the 250 most abundant clonotypes in each sample. Clones were called with MiXCR by TCRdb after fastp trimmed the public reads at Q25, and only in-frame beta chains were retained. Each entry is one CDR3 protein sequence, shown with its most common DNA and genes. For this entry, the V and J calls and clone size follow TCRdb and not the study's own pipeline. The sample table records 45,000 or so distinct CDR3 sequences; roughly 80% of these occur just once. Over 30% of the sample is held by the ten biggest clonotypes.

Sequenced material: tumor-adjacent normal liver tissue. This TCR was sampled from a woman aged 25-40 years with primary liver carcinoma and hepatitis B virus infection. The sequence links TRBV12-3 or TRBV12-4 to TRBJ2-5, with no reliable assignment of the D segment. Here the CDR3 is given as CASSTYSGIEETQYF. The DNA is TGTGCCAGCAGCACCTACTCTGGGATCGAAGAGACCCAGTACTTC.